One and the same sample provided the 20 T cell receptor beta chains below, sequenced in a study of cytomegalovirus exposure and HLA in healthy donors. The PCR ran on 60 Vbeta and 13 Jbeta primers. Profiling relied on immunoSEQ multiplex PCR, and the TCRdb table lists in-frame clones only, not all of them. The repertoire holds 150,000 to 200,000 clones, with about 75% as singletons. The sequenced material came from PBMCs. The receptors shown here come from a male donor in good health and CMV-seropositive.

The DNA of the CDR3 is TGTGCCAGCAGTTCCGTTGGGGCTGGTAGGGCCCTCCACTTT. This codes for CASSSVGAGRALHF. The chain employs TRBV27 and TRBJ1-6; TRBD1 is a possible D gene (5 bases). V lost 4 bases and J lost 14, with 18 bases in between. The CDR3 extends over 14 amino acids. CDR1 and CDR2 (germline): MNHEY, SMNVEV (reference sequence).

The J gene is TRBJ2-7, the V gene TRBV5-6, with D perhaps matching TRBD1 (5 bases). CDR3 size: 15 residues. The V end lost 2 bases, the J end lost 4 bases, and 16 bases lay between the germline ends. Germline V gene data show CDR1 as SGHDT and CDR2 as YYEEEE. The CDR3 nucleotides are TGTGCCAGCAGCTTAGGACAAACCGTGGTGTACGAGCAGTACTTC. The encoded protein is CASSLGQTVVYEQYF.

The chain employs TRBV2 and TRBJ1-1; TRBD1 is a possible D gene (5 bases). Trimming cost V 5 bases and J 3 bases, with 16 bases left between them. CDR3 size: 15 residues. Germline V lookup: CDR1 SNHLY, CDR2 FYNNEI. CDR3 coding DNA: TGTGCCAGCAGTCCGCGGGGGGACGTTTACACTGAAGCTTTCTTT. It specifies CASSPRGDVYTEAFF. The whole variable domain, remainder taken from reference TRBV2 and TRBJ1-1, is EPEVTQTPSHQVTQMGQEVILRCVPISNHLYFYWYRQILGQKVEFLVSFYNNEISEKSEIFDDQFSVERPDGSNFTLKIRSTKLEDSAMYFCASSPRGDVYTEAFFGQGTRLTVV.

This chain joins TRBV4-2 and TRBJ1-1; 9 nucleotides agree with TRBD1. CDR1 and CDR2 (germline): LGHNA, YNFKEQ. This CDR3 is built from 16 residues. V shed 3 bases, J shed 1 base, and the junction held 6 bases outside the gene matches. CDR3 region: CASSQPTGQGNTEAFF. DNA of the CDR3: TGTGCCAGCAGCCAGCCCACGGGACAGGGGAACACTGAAGCTTTCTTT.

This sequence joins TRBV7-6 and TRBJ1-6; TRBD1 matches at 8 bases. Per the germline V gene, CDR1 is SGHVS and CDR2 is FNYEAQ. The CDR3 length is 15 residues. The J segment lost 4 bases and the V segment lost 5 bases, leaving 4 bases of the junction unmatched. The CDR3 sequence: CASSQQGEYNSPLHF. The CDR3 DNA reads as TGTGCCAGCAGCCAACAGGGGGAATATAATTCACCCCTCCACTTT.

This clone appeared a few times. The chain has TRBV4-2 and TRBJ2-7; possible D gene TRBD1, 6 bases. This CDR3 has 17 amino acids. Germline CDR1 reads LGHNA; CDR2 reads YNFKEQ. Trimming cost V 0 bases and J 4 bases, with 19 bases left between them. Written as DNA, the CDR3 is TGTGCCAGCAGCCAAGAATACTTGAGGGACATGTTATACGAGCAGTACTTC. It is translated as CASSQEYLRDMLYEQYF.

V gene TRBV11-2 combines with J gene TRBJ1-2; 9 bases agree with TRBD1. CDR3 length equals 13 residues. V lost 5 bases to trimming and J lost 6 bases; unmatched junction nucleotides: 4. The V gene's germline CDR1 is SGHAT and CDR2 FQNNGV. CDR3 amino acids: CASSPRDRDGYTF. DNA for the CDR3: TGTGCCAGCAGCCCGAGGGACAGGGATGGCTACACCTTC.

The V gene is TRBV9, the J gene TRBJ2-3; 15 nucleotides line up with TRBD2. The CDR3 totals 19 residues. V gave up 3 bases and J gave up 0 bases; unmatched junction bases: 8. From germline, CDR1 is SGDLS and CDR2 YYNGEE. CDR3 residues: CASSGSGTSGGPSTDTQYF. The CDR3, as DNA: TGTGCCAGCAGCGGATCCGGGACTAGCGGGGGGCCCAGCACAGATACGCAGTATTTT. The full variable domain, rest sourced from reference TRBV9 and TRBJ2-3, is DSGVTQTPKHLITATGQRVTLRCSPRSGDLSVYWYQQSLDQGLQFLIQYYNGEERAKGNILERFSAQQFPDLHSELNLSSLELGDSALYFCASSGSGTSGGPSTDTQYFGPGTRLTVL.

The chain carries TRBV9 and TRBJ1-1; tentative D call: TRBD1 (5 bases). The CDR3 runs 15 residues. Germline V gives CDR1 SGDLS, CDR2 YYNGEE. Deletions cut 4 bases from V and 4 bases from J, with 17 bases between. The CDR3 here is CASSSTSGRSTEAFF. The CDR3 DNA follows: TGTGCCAGCAGCTCGACTTCAGGGAGGAGCACTGAAGCTTTCTTT.

The CDR3: CASSQDGGNYGVSPLHF. CDR3 nucleotide sequence: TGTGCCAGCAGCCAAGACGGTGGCAACTACGGGGTTTCACCCCTCCACTTT. This chain uses TRBV4-2 with TRBJ1-6; no clear D gene. V was clipped by 0 bases and J by 9 bases, with 18 bases between them. The CDR3 totals 17 residues. Germline lookup yields CDR1 LGHNA and CDR2 YNFKEQ.

CDR3 coding DNA: TGTGCCAGCAGTTTATTCGGATCCAGGCCTAATGAGCAGTTCTTC. Protein product: CASSLFGSRPNEQFF. This chain links TRBV27 with TRBJ2-1; D unclear. The ends were cut back, 1 base at V and 7 bases at J, with 14 bases in the middle. The CDR3 runs to 15 residues. In germline, CDR1 is MNHEY, CDR2 SMNVEV (reference sequence).

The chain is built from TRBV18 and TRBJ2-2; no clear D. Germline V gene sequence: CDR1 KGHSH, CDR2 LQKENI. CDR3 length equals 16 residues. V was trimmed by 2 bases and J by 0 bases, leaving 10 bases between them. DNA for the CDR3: TGTGCCAGCTCACCATATGCACTCGCGAACACCGGGGAGCTGTTTTTT. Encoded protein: CASSPYALANTGELFF.

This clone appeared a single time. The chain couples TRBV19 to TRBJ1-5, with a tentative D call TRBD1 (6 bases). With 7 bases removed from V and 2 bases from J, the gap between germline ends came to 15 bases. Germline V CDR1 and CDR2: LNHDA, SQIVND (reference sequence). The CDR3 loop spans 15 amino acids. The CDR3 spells CASTSFSGGNQPQHF. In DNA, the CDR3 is TGTGCCAGTACCTCATTCTCAGGGGGCAATCAGCCCCAGCATTTT. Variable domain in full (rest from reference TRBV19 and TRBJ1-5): DGGITQSPKYLFRKEGQNVTLSCEQNLNHDAMYWYRQDPGQGLRLIYYSQIVNDFQKGDIAEGYSVSREKKESFPLTVTSAQKNPTAFYLCASTSFSGGNQPQHFGDGTRLSIL.

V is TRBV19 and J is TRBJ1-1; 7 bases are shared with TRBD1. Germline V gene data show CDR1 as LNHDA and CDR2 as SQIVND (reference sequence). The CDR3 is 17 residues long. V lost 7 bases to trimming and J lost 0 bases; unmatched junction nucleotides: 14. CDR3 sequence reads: CASTKRDSGIMNTEAFF. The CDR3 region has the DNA TGTGCCAGTACCAAACGGGACAGTGGGATAATGAACACTGAAGCTTTCTTT.

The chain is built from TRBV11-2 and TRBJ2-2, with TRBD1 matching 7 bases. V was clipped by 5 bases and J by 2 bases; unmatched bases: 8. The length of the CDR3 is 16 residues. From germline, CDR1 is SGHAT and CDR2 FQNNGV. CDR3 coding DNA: TGTGCCAGCAGCCTGACAGGGACCTTTAACACCGGGGAGCTGTTTTTT. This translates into CASSLTGTFNTGELFF.

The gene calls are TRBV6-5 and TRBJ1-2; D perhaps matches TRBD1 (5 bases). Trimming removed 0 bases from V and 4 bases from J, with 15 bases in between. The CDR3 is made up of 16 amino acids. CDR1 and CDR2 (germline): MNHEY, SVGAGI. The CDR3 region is CASSYSGSEGLYGYTF. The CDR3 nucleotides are TGTGCCAGCAGTTACTCGGGGTCCGAGGGACTCTATGGCTACACCTTC.

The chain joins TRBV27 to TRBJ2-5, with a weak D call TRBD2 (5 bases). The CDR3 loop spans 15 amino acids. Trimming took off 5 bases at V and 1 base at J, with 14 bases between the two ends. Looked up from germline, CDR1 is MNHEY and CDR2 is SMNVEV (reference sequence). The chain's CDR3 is CASSLGFGSQETQYF. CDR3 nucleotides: TGTGCCAGCAGTCTGGGTTTTGGGAGCCAAGAGACCCAGTACTTC.

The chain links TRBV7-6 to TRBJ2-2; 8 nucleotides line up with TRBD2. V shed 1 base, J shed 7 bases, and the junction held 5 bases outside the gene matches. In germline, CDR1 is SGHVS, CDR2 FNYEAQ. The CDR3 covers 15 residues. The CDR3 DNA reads TGTGCCAGCAGCTTAGTGACTAGCGTTGACGGGGAGCTGTTTTTT. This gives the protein CASSLVTSVDGELFF.

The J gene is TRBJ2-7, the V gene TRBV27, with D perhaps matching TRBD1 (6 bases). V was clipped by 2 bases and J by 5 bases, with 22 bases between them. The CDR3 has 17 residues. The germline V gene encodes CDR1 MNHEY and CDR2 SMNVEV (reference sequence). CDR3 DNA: TGTGCCAGCAGTTTAAGAGGGGGTCTTCCTTCAGTGCACGAGCAGTACTTC. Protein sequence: CASSLRGGLPSVHEQYF.

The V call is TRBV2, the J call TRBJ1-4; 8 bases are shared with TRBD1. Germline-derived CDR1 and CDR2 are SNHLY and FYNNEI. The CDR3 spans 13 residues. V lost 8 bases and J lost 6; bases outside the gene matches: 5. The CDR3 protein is CASGGQGYEKLFF. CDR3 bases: TGTGCCAGCGGCGGACAGGGCTATGAAAAACTGTTTTTT.